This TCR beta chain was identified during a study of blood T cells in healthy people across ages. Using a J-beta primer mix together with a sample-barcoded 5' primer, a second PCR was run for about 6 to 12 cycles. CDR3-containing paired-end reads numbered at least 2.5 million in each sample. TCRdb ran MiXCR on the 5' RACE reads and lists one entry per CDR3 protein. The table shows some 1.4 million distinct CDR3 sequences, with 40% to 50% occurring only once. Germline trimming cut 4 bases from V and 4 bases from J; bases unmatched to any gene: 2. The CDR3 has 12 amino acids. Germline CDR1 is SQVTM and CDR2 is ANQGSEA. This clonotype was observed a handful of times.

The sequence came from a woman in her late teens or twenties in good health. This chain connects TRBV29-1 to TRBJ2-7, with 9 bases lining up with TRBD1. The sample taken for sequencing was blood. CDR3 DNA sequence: TGCAGCGTTGTGACAGGGGGTTACGAGCAGTACTTC. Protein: CSVVTGGYEQYF.